These 24 T cell receptor beta chains came from one sample sequenced in a study of T cell responses to AZD1222 COVID-19 vaccine. Measured with immunoSEQ multiplex PCR; TCRdb has only the in-frame clones, and not every one. The sample lists 150,000 or so clones, 90% to 95% occurring once. The sample consisted of peripheral blood, taken on day 0 of AZD1222 vaccination. The receptor source for this set is an adult in good health.

The J gene is TRBJ1-1, the V gene TRBV5-6; D is ambiguous. CDR1 is SGHDT, CDR2 YYEEEE, per germline. This CDR3 is built from 12 residues. V dropped 1 base and J dropped 11 bases, with 12 bases sitting between them. CDR3 in amino acids: CASSLIGVGAFF. CDR3 sequence (DNA): TGTGCCAGCAGCTTGATCGGGGTCGGCGCTTTCTTT.

The rearrangement links TRBV6-6 to TRBJ2-4; D is unclear. The germline V and J ends were trimmed by 10 bases and 1 base, with 11 bases remaining between them. There are 13 residues in the CDR3. Germline V gives CDR1 MNHNY, CDR2 SVGAGI (reference sequence). For the CDR3, the DNA is TGTGCCACCTCTGGTCTCGCCAAAAACATTCAGTACTTC. Translating gives CATSGLAKNIQYF.

The chain employs TRBV30 and TRBJ1-3; D is perhaps TRBD1 (5 bases). The V gene lost 4 bases and the J gene lost 3 bases, with 10 bases spanning the gap. CDR3 length: 13 residues. Looked up from germline, CDR1 is GTSNPN and CDR2 is SVGIG (reference sequence). CDR3 bases: TGTGCCTGGATGGGGCAGTTTGGAAACACCATATATTTT. It encodes CAWMGQFGNTIYF.

The V call is TRBV9, the J call TRBJ2-5; D call uncertain. V shed 4 bases and J shed 2 bases, with 12 bases lying between them. The CDR3 sequence is 14 residues long. Germline V gene data show CDR1 as SGDLS and CDR2 as YYNGEE. The DNA for the CDR3 is TGTGCCAGCAGCCCCCTAGGAAGTCAAGAGACCCAGTACTTC. This gives the protein CASSPLGSQETQYF. Filled out from reference TRBV9 and TRBJ2-5, the complete variable domain reads DSGVTQTPKHLITATGQRVTLRCSPRSGDLSVYWYQQSLDQGLQFLIQYYNGEERAKGNILERFSAQQFPDLHSELNLSSLELGDSALYFCASSPLGSQETQYFGPGTRLLVL.

The chain combines TRBV5-1 with TRBJ1-1; D gene ambiguous. The CDR3 length is 15 residues. Germline-derived CDR1 and CDR2 are SGHRS and YFSETQ. Trimming pared 0 bases from V and 2 bases from J, leaving 11 bases between. CDR3 in DNA: TGCGCCAGCAGCTTGGCTCCAAGACAAAACACTGAAGCTTTCTTT. Protein: CASSLAPRQNTEAFF.

In its sample, this clone was seen once. The genes are TRBV14 and TRBJ1-4; TRBD1 matches at 11 bases. This CDR3 contains 16 residues. J lost 3 bases, V lost 4 bases, and 4 bases had no gene match. Germline V gene lookup returns CDR1 SGHDN and CDR2 FVKESK. CDR3 protein: CASSPMDRGPNEKLFF. CDR3 DNA: TGTGCCAGCAGCCCCATGGACAGGGGGCCTAATGAAAAACTGTTTTTT.

The chain uses TRBV6-4 and TRBJ2-1; D might be TRBD2 (6 bases). Trimming removed 4 bases at V and 9 bases at J, with 16 bases between. Germline CDR1 and CDR2: MRHNA and SNTAGT. This CDR3 is 14 amino acids long. CDR3 sequence reads: CASSAGEVDGEQFF. The CDR3 nucleotides are TGTGCCAGCAGTGCGGGAGAGGTGGACGGTGAGCAGTTCTTC.

V is TRBV7-8 and J is TRBJ1-6; 7 bases fit TRBD1. There are 16 residues in the CDR3. Losses at the gene ends were 2 bases for V and 10 bases for J; bases not matched to a gene: 11. The germline gives CDR1 SGHVS, CDR2 FQNEAQ. CDR3 amino acids: CASSLRGSQGHSPLHF. Written as DNA, the CDR3 is TGTGCCAGCAGCTTACGGGGTTCACAGGGGCACTCACCCCTCCACTTT.

V and J are TRBV3-1 (or the pseudogene TRBV3-2) and TRBJ2-7; either TRBD1 or TRBD2 may supply D (5 bases each). This CDR3 is 11 amino acids long. The V gene lost 1 base and the J gene lost 7 bases, with 5 bases spanning the gap. The germline gives CDR1 LGHDT, CDR2 YNNKEL (reference sequence). CDR3 sequence: CASSQGGEQYF. CDR3 coding DNA: TGTGCCAGCAGCCAAGGGGGGGAGCAGTACTTC.

V and J are TRBV18 and TRBJ1-4; 7 nucleotides match TRBD1. Germline V gene data show CDR1 as KGHSH and CDR2 as LQKENI. The CDR3 runs to 16 residues. V gave up 3 bases and J gave up 4 bases; unmatched junction bases: 8. The CDR3 is CASSPAIGTVNEKLFF. The DNA for the CDR3 is TGTGCCAGCTCACCCGCGATCGGGACAGTTAATGAAAAACTGTTTTTT. The full variable domain, completed using reference TRBV18 and TRBJ1-4, is NAGVMQNPRHLVRRRGQEARLRCSPMKGHSHVYWYRQLPEEGLKFMVYLQKENIIDESGMPKERFSAEFPKEGPSILRIQQVVRGDSAAYFCASSPAIGTVNEKLFFGSGTQLSVL.

This chain connects TRBV5-8 to TRBJ1-5; D ambiguous. The germline gives CDR1 SGHTS, CDR2 YDEGEE. The CDR3 has 16 residues. V lost 3 bases to trimming and J lost 0 bases, with 13 bases between them. In DNA form, the CDR3 reads TGTGCCAGCAGCTCTCGTGGGAGGCTTAGCAATCAGCCCCAGCATTTT. Its translation is CASSSRGRLSNQPQHF.

The sample holds one count of this clone. The chain couples TRBV19 to TRBJ2-3; D unresolved. There are 15 residues in the CDR3. V dropped 3 bases and J dropped 4 bases, with 14 bases sitting between them. The V gene's germline CDR1 is LNHDA and CDR2 SQIVND (reference sequence). The CDR3 is CASSMGSGSADTQYF. The CDR3 nucleotides are TGTGCCAGTAGTATGGGGTCGGGTAGTGCAGATACGCAGTATTTT.

CDR3 DNA sequence: TGTGCCAGCAGTTTAGGGACAGGGAAAGCTTTCTTT. Its translation: CASSLGTGKAFF. The V and J genes are TRBV12-3 or TRBV12-4 and TRBJ1-1; 8 nucleotides line up with TRBD1. The ends lost 1 base at V and 9 bases at J; junction bases unmatched: 1. The CDR3 is 12 amino acids.

About this clone: The same CDR3 is also encoded by other DNA sequences in this sample. V and J are TRBV6-5 and TRBJ1-4; 7 bases are shared with TRBD1. V shed 5 bases and J 0 bases; nucleotides not matched to a gene: 0. The CDR3 sequence is 14 residues long. CDR1 MNHEY and CDR2 SVGAGI come from the germline V gene. The CDR3 spells CASSQGATNEKLFF. CDR3 nucleotide sequence: TGTGCCAGCAGTCAGGGGGCAACTAATGAAAAACTGTTTTTT.

This clone was counted once. At one end, the junction sequence differs from germline, possibly due to a read error. J is TRBJ1-5 and V is TRBV5-4, with a tentative D call TRBD1 (6 bases). The CDR3 loop spans 15 amino acids. Germline-derived CDR1 and CDR2 are SGHNT and YYREEE (reference sequence). CDR3 loop: CASSLGGGQGQPQHF. The CDR3 DNA reads as TGTGCCAGCAGTTTGGGGGGGGGACAAGGTCAGCCCCAGCATTTT.

The chain couples TRBV10-3 to TRBJ1-1, with D perhaps TRBD1 (5 bases). This CDR3 has 14 amino acids. Deletions cut 4 bases from V and 3 bases from J, with 12 bases between. Germline lookup yields CDR1 ENHRY and CDR2 SYGVKD. As DNA, the CDR3 is TGTGCCATCAGTGGGGGGGTGAGGGACACTGAAGCTTTCTTT. Its translation is CAISGGVRDTEAFF.

The V call is TRBV4-2, the J call TRBJ2-2, with D unresolved. Between the trimmed V and J ends, which lost 0 bases and 6 bases, there was a span of 14 bases. The CDR3 loop spans 16 amino acids. Looked up from germline, CDR1 is LGHNA and CDR2 is YNFKEQ. CDR3 coding DNA: TGTGCCAGCAGCCAAGACCGGGCTCTCCTCGCCGGGGAGCTGTTTTTT. Amino acids: CASSQDRALLAGELFF.

The V call is TRBV12-3 or TRBV12-4, the J call TRBJ2-1; TRBD2 matches 8 bases. This CDR3 spans 13 amino acids. V dropped 3 bases and J dropped 14; count of bases not matched to a gene: 9. The CDR3 sequence: CASSFGAGGIKFF. The CDR3 DNA sequence: TGTGCCAGCAGTTTCGGGGCGGGAGGAATCAAGTTCTTC.

The chain carries TRBV7-8 and TRBJ1-1; TRBD1 might be the D (6 bases). The CDR3 totals 17 residues. Trimming took off 3 bases at V and 0 bases at J, with 17 bases between the two ends. Germline CDR1 reads SGHVS; CDR2 reads FQNEAQ. CDR3 sequence (DNA): TGTGCCAGCAGCTTGGTTCACAGGGTGTCCATGAACACTGAAGCTTTCTTT. Residues: CASSLVHRVSMNTEAFF.

V usage is TRBV6-5 and J usage is TRBJ1-3; the match to TRBD1 covers 8 bases. There are 14 residues in the CDR3. Germline-derived CDR1 and CDR2 are MNHEY and SVGAGI. Trimming removed 6 bases from V and 5 bases from J; junction bases left unmatched: 6. In DNA, the CDR3 is TGTGCCAGCAGACCCAGACAGGGGAGAAACACCATATATTTT. Translation gives CASRPRQGRNTIYF.

DNA of the CDR3: TGTGCCAGCACCGGGACAGATAATTCACCCCTCCACTTT. Protein: CASTGTDNSPLHF. This chain uses TRBV6-5 with TRBJ1-6; TRBD1 agrees at 7 bases. CDR1 is MNHEY and CDR2 is SVGAGI in the germline V gene. The CDR3 has 13 amino acids. V was pared by 7 bases and J by 5 bases, with 2 bases of the junction left unmatched.

This chain joins TRBV19 and TRBJ1-1, with D unclear. The CDR3 sequence is 14 residues long. Deletions cut 6 bases from V and 1 base from J, with 12 bases between. CDR1 and CDR2 from the germline V gene are LNHDA and SQIVND (reference sequence). This CDR3 reads CASSPTQQNTEAFF. For the CDR3, the DNA is TGTGCCAGTAGCCCTACACAACAGAACACTGAAGCTTTCTTT. The full variable domain, completed using reference TRBV19 and TRBJ1-1, is DGGITQSPKYLFRKEGQNVTLSCEQNLNHDAMYWYRQDPGQGLRLIYYSQIVNDFQKGDIAEGYSVSREKKESFPLTVTSAQKNPTAFYLCASSPTQQNTEAFFGQGTRLTVV.

The rearrangement uses TRBV5-1 and TRBJ1-2; weak D call: TRBD1 (6 bases). Trimming left V 4 bases short and J 2 bases short, with 18 bases between. The CDR3 is 16 amino acids. Germline V gives CDR1 SGHRS, CDR2 YFSETQ. The CDR3 loop is CASSGTKGQLNYGYTF. The DNA for the CDR3 is TGCGCCAGCAGCGGGACAAAGGGACAACTAAACTATGGCTACACCTTC.

This sequence joins TRBV7-9 and TRBJ2-2, with 9 positions matching TRBD1. Germline V lookup: CDR1 SEHNR, CDR2 FQNEAQ (reference sequence). V was pared by 4 bases and J by 3 bases, with 12 bases of the junction left unmatched. The CDR3 is made up of 18 amino acids. CDR3 sequence reads: CASSSTSGTGFYTGELFF. The CDR3 nucleotides read TGTGCCAGCAGCTCAACTTCCGGGACAGGGTTTTACACCGGGGAGCTGTTTTTT.